A single sample is the source of the 11 T cell receptor beta chains below, sequenced in a study of T-cell reconstitution after alpha-beta-depleted transplantation in children. Using unique molecular identifiers, the investigators prepared the TCRbeta library. TCRdb reanalysed the PCR reads using MiXCR and keeps one entry per CDR3 protein. The sample includes 900,000 or so distinct CDR3 sequences, roughly 15% of them seen just once. The material was PBMCs, mostly from graft donor cells, obtained 360 days after TCRalphabeta/CD19-depleted stem cell transplant. The receptors were gathered from a male patient younger than 18 who had a stem cell transplant for acute lymphoblastic leukemia, so the T cells may come from the graft donor.

This clonotype came up many times. V is TRBV27 and J is TRBJ1-2, with 7 bases identical to TRBD1. Trimming at V came to 5 bases and at J to 6 bases, leaving 9 bases not matched to a gene. This CDR3 is 14 amino acids long. Germline CDR1 is MNHEY and CDR2 is SMNVEV (reference sequence). CDR3 region: CASSGYRGFNGYTF. The CDR3 nucleotides are TGTGCCAGCAGTGGTTACAGGGGATTCAATGGCTACACCTTC.

This clonotype has a handful of counts. The gene calls are TRBV15 and TRBJ2-1, with D unresolved. This CDR3 comprises 15 residues. CDR1 LNHNV and CDR2 YYDKDF come from the germline V gene (reference sequence). Trimming left V 4 bases short and J 2 bases short, with 12 bases between. As DNA, the CDR3 is TGTGCCACCAGCACGGTACAGACCCCCTACAATGAGCAGTTCTTC. Amino acid sequence: CATSTVQTPYNEQFF.

The table lists this clonotype with a few counts. The rearrangement uses TRBV5-1 and TRBJ1-2, with 9 bases that match TRBD1. Germline CDR1 and CDR2: SGHRS and YFSETQ. CDR3 length equals 17 residues. J gave up 5 bases and V 0 bases, and 11 bases lay outside the gene matches. DNA for the CDR3: TGCGCCAGCAGCTTGGCTCCGTTTATACAGGGGGCGTATGGCTACACCTTC. Translation: CASSLAPFIQGAYGYTF.

This clonotype appeared many times. This sequence joins TRBV12-3 or TRBV12-4 and TRBJ1-5; a weak D match, TRBD1 (5 bases). Trimming stripped 9 bases from V and 0 bases from J, with 12 bases between. This CDR3 spans 14 amino acids. The CDR3 coding sequence is TGTGCCAGTCGAGGGGATTATAGCAATCAGCCCCAGCATTTT. Amino acids: CASRGDYSNQPQHF.

V is TRBV7-8 and J is TRBJ2-1; perhaps TRBD2 as D (5 bases). The germline V gene has CDR1 SGHVS and CDR2 FQNEAQ. V lost 3 bases to trimming and J lost 0 bases, with 9 bases between them. The CDR3 spans 15 residues. CDR3 loop: CASSFRADSYNEQFF. CDR3 bases: TGTGCCAGCAGCTTCAGAGCGGACTCCTACAATGAGCAGTTCTTC.

J is TRBJ2-7 and V is TRBV30, with 10 bases fitting TRBD1. Trimming took 2 bases from V and 6 from J; bases not matched to a gene: 4. The CDR3 length is 13 residues. The germline CDR1 and CDR2 sequences are GTSNPN and SVGIG (reference sequence). CDR3 sequence (DNA): TGTGCCTGGAGTATAGACAGGGGGCTCGAGCAGTACTTC. It is translated as CAWSIDRGLEQYF.

This chain connects TRBV10-3 to TRBJ2-3, with no clear D. The CDR3 length is 11 residues. The ends were cut back, 4 bases at V and 7 bases at J, with 6 bases in the middle. Germline CDR1 and CDR2: ENHRY and SYGVKD. The CDR3 DNA reads as TGTGCCATCAGTGGACCCAATACGCAGTATTTT. This translates into CAISGPNTQYF.

This clonotype was seen a handful of times. The chain carries TRBV7-3 and TRBJ2-6; TRBD2 matches at 11 bases. J was trimmed by 0 bases and V by 0 bases; bases with no gene match: 1. Germline V CDR1 and CDR2: SGHTA, FQGTGA. The CDR3 length is 18 residues. The CDR3 nucleotides read TGTGCCAGCAGCTTAACTGGGACTAGCGGCTCTGGGGCCAACGTCCTGACTTTC. Its translation: CASSLTGTSGSGANVLTF. The variable domain in full, completed from reference TRBV7-3 and TRBJ2-6, reads GAGVSQTPSNKVTEKGKYVELRCDPISGHTALYWYRQSLGQGPEFLIYFQGTGAADDSGLPNDRFFAVRPEGSVSTLKIQRTERGDSAVYLCASSLTGTSGSGANVLTFGAGSRLTVL.

This clonotype was counted ten times or more. The V and J genes are TRBV5-1 and TRBJ2-3, with TRBD2 as a possible D gene (7 bases). This CDR3 spans 15 amino acids. The V and J ends lost 4 bases and 0 bases respectively, with 12 bases between them. In germline, CDR1 is SGHRS, CDR2 YFSETQ. The CDR3 DNA is TGCGCCAGCAGCCACAGCGGGACAAGCACAGATACGCAGTATTTT. It translates to CASSHSGTSTDTQYF.

The V gene is TRBV5-1, the J gene TRBJ2-6; TRBD2 agrees at 11 bases. CDR3 length: 18 residues. Germline V lookup: CDR1 SGHRS, CDR2 YFSETQ. Trimming cost V 5 bases and J 0 bases; bases outside gene matches: 7. CDR3 amino acids: CASSSGRAYISGANVLTF. In nucleotides, the CDR3 is TGCGCCAGCAGTAGCGGGAGGGCCTACATCTCTGGGGCCAACGTCCTGACTTTC.

The V call is TRBV5-1, the J call TRBJ2-3, with 9 positions matching TRBD2. Germline trimming cut 4 bases from V and 1 base from J; bases unmatched to any gene: 10. The CDR3 length is 17 residues. Looked up from germline, CDR1 is SGHRS and CDR2 is YFSETQ. The DNA of the CDR3 is TGCGCCAGCAGCGGGTTAGCGGGAGTCGGGGGCACAGATACGCAGTATTTT. This gives the protein CASSGLAGVGGTDTQYF.